One sample yielded the 32 T cell receptor beta chains listed below, sequenced in a study of T cell responses to AZD1222 COVID-19 vaccine. Sequencing was performed with immunoSEQ multiplex PCR; in TCRdb, only in-frame clones are kept and a portion is missing. The sample yields some 180,000 clones, around 94% seen once. The sequences come from peripheral blood, collected 28 days after the second dose of the MenACWY control vaccine. These receptors came from an adult who received the MenACWY meningococcal vaccine as a control.

V is TRBV10-3 and J is TRBJ2-1, with D hard to call. V lost 0 bases and J lost 0, with 9 bases in between. This CDR3 contains 16 residues. Germline CDR1 reads ENHRY; CDR2 reads SYGVKD. The CDR3 loop reads CAISESEFLSYNEQFF. CDR3 DNA sequence: TGTGCCATCAGTGAGTCGGAGTTCCTCTCCTACAATGAGCAGTTCTTC.

The chain couples TRBV19 to TRBJ2-2, with D tentatively TRBD1 (5 bases). V dropped 4 bases and J dropped 2 bases, with 23 bases sitting between them. This CDR3 comprises 19 residues. Germline V gene data show CDR1 as LNHDA and CDR2 as SQIVND (reference sequence). The CDR3 nucleotides read TGTGCCAGTAGTAAGCCACAGGTGAACCTCCTCCTTAACACCGGGGAGCTGTTTTTT. Translating it yields CASSKPQVNLLLNTGELFF.

As concerns this clone: The same CDR3 also results from other DNA sequences found in this sample. The gene calls are TRBV6-5 and TRBJ1-3; D might be TRBD1 (6 bases). V was trimmed by 6 bases and J by 0 bases, leaving 12 bases between them. The germline CDR1 and CDR2 sequences are MNHEY and SVGAGI. CDR3 size: 15 residues. CDR3 in amino acids: CASRDRPNSGNTIYF. The DNA for the CDR3 is TGTGCCAGCAGAGACAGGCCGAACTCTGGAAACACCATATATTTT.

The gene calls are TRBV2 and TRBJ1-6, with D unclear. The length of the CDR3 is 15 residues. CDR1 is SNHLY and CDR2 is FYNNEI in the germline V gene. V was clipped by 4 bases and J by 7 bases, with 14 bases between them. CDR3 sequence: CASSGIINHNSPLHF. CDR3 bases: TGTGCCAGCAGTGGCATAATAAATCACAATTCACCCCTCCACTTT. The full variable domain, in which reference TRBV2 and TRBJ1-6 provide the parts outside the CDR3, is EPEVTQTPSHQVTQMGQEVILRCVPISNHLYFYWYRQILGQKVEFLVSFYNNEISEKSEIFDDQFSVERPDGSNFTLKIRSTKLEDSAMYFCASSGIINHNSPLHFGNGTRLTVT.

The rearrangement joins TRBV4-1 to TRBJ2-3; tentative D call: TRBD2 (5 bases). The CDR3 extends over 16 amino acids. Germline loops: CDR1 MGHRA, CDR2 YSYEKL. V lost 1 base and J lost 0, with 11 bases in between. In DNA form, the CDR3 reads TGCGCCAGCAGCCAAGGGAGGTTAGGCAGCACAGATACGCAGTATTTT. Translation: CASSQGRLGSTDTQYF.

The J gene is TRBJ1-2, the V gene TRBV2; D perhaps matches TRBD1 (6 bases). Germline CDR1 is SNHLY and CDR2 is FYNNEI. CDR3 length equals 14 residues. V gave up 6 bases and J gave up 2 bases, with 13 bases separating them. The CDR3 DNA sequence: TGTGCCAGCAGAGTCACAGGGAACAACTATGGCTACACCTTC. Protein sequence: CASRVTGNNYGYTF.

The V and J genes are TRBV29-1 and TRBJ2-3, with 7 bases fitting TRBD2. V lost 1 base and J lost 0; bases outside the gene matches: 4. The CDR3 has 15 amino acids. Germline V gene data show CDR1 as SQVTM and CDR2 as ANQGSEA. The CDR3 DNA sequence: TGCAGCGTTGAAGGCCAGCGGGGCAGCACAGATACGCAGTATTTT. Protein product: CSVEGQRGSTDTQYF.

The chain carries TRBV7-3 and TRBJ2-3; 8 nucleotides match TRBD2. The CDR3 runs to 16 residues. V shed 5 bases and J 2 bases; nucleotides not matched to a gene: 9. CDR1 is SGHTA, CDR2 FQGTGA, per germline. CDR3 in amino acids: CASSVIAGGSTDTQYF. CDR3 coding DNA: TGTGCCAGCAGCGTAATTGCGGGAGGTTCCACAGATACGCAGTATTTT.

The chain links TRBV7-3 to TRBJ1-1, with D possibly matching TRBD1 (5 bases). With 1 base removed from V and 4 bases from J, the gap between germline ends came to 16 bases. Looked up from germline, CDR1 is SGHTA and CDR2 is FQGTGA. CDR3 length: 16 amino acids. The CDR3 reads CASSLKAISGGTEAFF. CDR3 sequence (DNA): TGTGCCAGCAGCTTAAAGGCAATCTCCGGGGGCACTGAAGCTTTCTTT.

This chain connects TRBV30 to TRBJ2-3, with D possibly TRBD2 on 5 matching bases. Germline V gives CDR1 GTSNPN, CDR2 SVGIG (reference sequence). The CDR3 has 12 amino acids. The ends were cut back, 4 bases at V and 8 bases at J, with 13 bases in the middle. The CDR3 is CAWTALAGTQYF. Written as DNA, the CDR3 is TGTGCCTGGACCGCCTTGGCGGGTACGCAGTATTTT.

This clone appeared a single time. The chain has TRBV27 and TRBJ2-7; 9 positions agree with TRBD2. CDR1 is MNHEY and CDR2 is SMNVEV in the germline V gene (reference sequence). CDR3 length equals 14 residues. The trim removed 7 bases at V and 7 bases at J, leaving 11 bases unmatched. The CDR3 is CASNLAGASREQYF. For the CDR3, the DNA is TGTGCCAGCAACTTAGCGGGGGCCTCAAGAGAGCAGTACTTC.

The CDR3 sequence is CASTWIGTGGSGELFF. The CDR3 bases are TGTGCCAGCACCTGGATAGGGACAGGGGGGTCCGGGGAGCTGTTTTTT. This sequence joins TRBV3-1 (or the pseudogene TRBV3-2) and TRBJ2-2, with 11 nucleotides matching TRBD1. CDR3 length: 16 residues. Germline V lookup: CDR1 LGHDT, CDR2 YNNKEL (reference sequence). Trimming cost V 7 bases and J 6 bases; bases outside gene matches: 10.

V gene TRBV15 combines with J gene TRBJ1-2, with 7 nucleotides matching TRBD1. Trimming took 1 base from V and 2 from J; bases not matched to a gene: 4. CDR1 and CDR2 from the germline V gene are LNHNV and YYDKDF (reference sequence). The CDR3 loop spans 15 amino acids. This CDR3 reads CATSRVVQGNYGYTF. The CDR3 DNA reads as TGTGCCACCAGCAGAGTGGTACAGGGGAACTATGGCTACACCTTC.

CDR3 sequence (DNA): TGTGCCAGCAGCTTGCCGACAGGCCCGCTCACAGATACGCAGTATTTT. Translation gives CASSLPTGPLTDTQYF. This chain uses TRBV5-6 with TRBJ2-3; the D gene is possibly TRBD1 (6 bases). CDR3 length: 16 amino acids. Germline V gene sequence: CDR1 SGHDT, CDR2 YYEEEE. Trimming took off 1 base at V and 2 bases at J, with 14 bases between the two ends.

The chain recombines TRBV3-1 (or the pseudogene TRBV3-2) with TRBJ2-7, with D unresolved. The CDR3 consists of 13 residues. Germline values: CDR1 LGHDT, CDR2 YNNKEL (reference sequence). Trimming took off 2 bases at V and 2 bases at J, with 7 bases between the two ends. For the CDR3, the DNA is TGTGCCAGCAGCCAACAACCGGCCTACGAGCAGTACTTC. Protein: CASSQQPAYEQYF.

Only a few counts were recorded for this clone. CDR3 DNA: TGTGCCAGCAGCTTCGGACAGTTGAATCTCTACACCTTC. Its translation is CASSFGQLNLYTF. This chain uses TRBV5-6 with TRBJ1-2, with D possibly matching TRBD1 (6 bases). V lost 2 bases, J lost 10 bases, and 15 bases lay in between. CDR1 is SGHDT, CDR2 YYEEEE, per germline. The CDR3 extends over 13 amino acids.

The gene calls are TRBV10-2 and TRBJ2-3, with unresolved D. The CDR3 is 10 amino acids. Germline values: CDR1 WSHSY, CDR2 SAAADI. V lost 0 bases, J lost 11 bases, and 3 bases lay in between. The DNA for the CDR3 is TGCGCCAGCAGTGAGTCTAGGCAGTATTTT. It codes for CASSESRQYF.

The V gene is TRBV7-8, the J gene TRBJ1-4; 8 bases agree with TRBD1. CDR1 and CDR2 from the germline V gene are SGHVS and FQNEAQ. V gave up 3 bases and J gave up 7 bases; unmatched junction bases: 4. There are 14 residues in the CDR3. The CDR3 region has the DNA TGTGCCAGCAGCTTCGGACAGGGTGGTGAAAAACTGTTTTTT. Its translation is CASSFGQGGEKLFF.

V gene TRBV19 combines with J gene TRBJ2-1; D uncertain. The CDR3 has 13 amino acids. V dropped 3 bases and J dropped 9 bases, with 12 bases sitting between them. CDR1 is LNHDA, CDR2 SQIVND, per germline (reference sequence). CDR3 sequence reads: CASSISGNREQFF. In nucleotides, the CDR3 is TGTGCCAGTAGTATCAGTGGGAACCGTGAGCAGTTCTTC.

The gene calls are TRBV27 and TRBJ2-7, with D unresolved. CDR1 and CDR2 from the germline V gene are MNHEY and SMNVEV (reference sequence). The CDR3 runs to 15 residues. The V end was cut by 1 base, the J end by 2 bases, with 12 bases between. The CDR3 spells CASSLYGERTYEQYF. As DNA, the CDR3 is TGTGCCAGCAGTTTATATGGGGAACGAACCTACGAGCAGTACTTC.

The chain employs TRBV5-4 and TRBJ1-1; unclear D gene. The ends were cut back, 1 base at V and 2 bases at J, with 0 bases in the middle. The germline V gene encodes CDR1 SGHNT and CDR2 YYREEE (reference sequence). The CDR3 runs 11 residues. CDR3 nucleotides: TGTGCCAGCAGCTTGAACACTGAAGCTTTCTTT. Residues: CASSLNTEAFF.

The chain links TRBV27 to TRBJ2-1; the D gene could be TRBD1 or TRBD2 (5 bases each). V was cut by 7 bases and J by 4 bases, with 11 bases left in between. The CDR3 length is 13 residues. Germline-derived CDR1 and CDR2 are MNHEY and SMNVEV (reference sequence). CDR3 sequence: CASTLGPYNEQFF. DNA for the CDR3: TGTGCCAGCACCTTGGGACCTTACAATGAGCAGTTCTTC.

This clone was seen a single time. V usage is TRBV7-2 and J usage is TRBJ2-1, with a weak D call TRBD1 (6 bases). Trimming shortened V by 6 bases and J by 7 bases, and 19 bases separated the two germline ends. From germline, CDR1 is SGHTA and CDR2 FQGNSA. This CDR3 contains 15 residues. Here the CDR3 DNA reads TGTGCCAGCAGACCCACCGGGACAACCCTGAATGAGCAGTTCTTC. The encoded protein is CASRPTGTTLNEQFF.

The chain joins TRBV20-1 to TRBJ1-5; TRBD1 agrees at 7 bases. CDR1 is DFQATT, CDR2 SNEGSKA, per germline (reference sequence). V shed 3 bases and J 0 bases; nucleotides not matched to a gene: 5. This CDR3 region has 15 residues. Here the CDR3 DNA reads TGCAGTGCTAGTTACAGGGGCGTTAGCAATCAGCCCCAGCATTTT. Encoded protein: CSASYRGVSNQPQHF.

This chain links TRBV4-2 with TRBJ2-1, with TRBD2 matching 7 bases. CDR3 length equals 13 residues. The ends lost 2 bases at V and 9 bases at J; junction bases unmatched: 4. CDR1 LGHNA and CDR2 YNFKEQ come from the germline V gene. This CDR3 is CASSQFREAEQFF. In DNA, the CDR3 is TGTGCCAGCAGCCAATTCCGGGAGGCTGAGCAGTTCTTC.

The rearrangement uses TRBV28 and TRBJ2-7, with a weak D call TRBD2 (5 bases). From germline, CDR1 is MDHEN and CDR2 SYDVKM. This CDR3 spans 14 amino acids. V was trimmed by 6 bases and J by 3 bases, leaving 15 bases between them. The CDR3 coding sequence is TGTGCCAGCAGGCCCTTCGGGGTCCTCTACGAGCAGTACTTC. It encodes CASRPFGVLYEQYF.

The genes are TRBV3-1 (or the pseudogene TRBV3-2) and TRBJ2-1, with 8 bases identical to TRBD2. V lost 3 bases and J lost 5; bases outside the gene matches: 6. In germline, CDR1 is LGHDT, CDR2 YNNKEL (reference sequence). This CDR3 comprises 15 residues. The CDR3 loop reads CASSHGAGVDNEQFF. DNA for the CDR3: TGTGCCAGCAGCCATGGAGCGGGAGTGGACAATGAGCAGTTCTTC.

The V call is TRBV19, the J call TRBJ1-2; 8 bases map to TRBD1. In germline, CDR1 is LNHDA, CDR2 SQIVND (reference sequence). The CDR3 covers 14 residues. The V and J ends lost 7 bases and 2 bases, in that order; junction bases with no gene match: 6. The CDR3 nucleotides are TGTGCCAGTAAGCCGGACAGGGAGAACTATGGCTACACCTTC. The encoded protein is CASKPDRENYGYTF.

The chain links TRBV7-2 to TRBJ2-3; D is possibly TRBD2 (5 bases). Trimming took off 5 bases at V and 3 bases at J, with 12 bases between the two ends. Germline V gives CDR1 SGHTA, CDR2 FQGNSA. CDR3 length: 14 amino acids. CDR3 in DNA: TGTGCCAGCAGCAAAGAGGGCCGAACAGATACGCAGTATTTT. It encodes CASSKEGRTDTQYF. Supplemented by reference TRBV7-2 and TRBJ2-3, the full variable domain reads GAGVSQSPSNKVTEKGKDVELRCDPISGHTALYWYRQSLGQGLEFLIYFQGNSAPDKSGLPSDRFSAERTGGSVSTLTIQRTQQEDSAVYLCASSKEGRTDTQYFGPGTRLTVL.

This chain links TRBV10-3 with TRBJ2-1; 8 positions match TRBD1. J gave up 1 base and V 3 bases, and 2 bases lay outside the gene matches. Germline-derived CDR1 and CDR2 are ENHRY and SYGVKD. CDR3 length: 15 amino acids. CDR3 DNA: TGTGCCATCAGTGAAAGGACAGGGTCCTACAATGAGCAGTTCTTC. It yields the protein CAISERTGSYNEQFF.

The V gene is TRBV11-3, the J gene TRBJ1-1; D not certain. Germline values: CDR1 SGHNT, CDR2 YENEEA. The CDR3 contains 15 residues. V was pared by 2 bases and J by 0 bases, with 10 bases between. The DNA for the CDR3 is TGTGCCAGCAGCTTAAGTCCCTCCTTGAACACTGAAGCTTTCTTT. Translation: CASSLSPSLNTEAFF. Looking up the rest from reference TRBV11-3 and TRBJ1-1 gives the full variable domain: EAGVVQSPRYKIIEKKQPVAFWCNPISGHNTLYWYLQNLGQGPELLIRYENEEAVDDSQLPKDRFSAERLKGVDSTLKIQPAELGDSAVYLCASSLSPSLNTEAFFGQGTRLTVV.

The chain links TRBV30 to TRBJ2-7; 7 bases match TRBD1. Germline V gene data show CDR1 as GTSNPN and CDR2 as SVGIG (reference sequence). The CDR3 length is 15 residues. Germline trimming cut 1 base from V and 2 bases from J; bases unmatched to any gene: 8. The CDR3 here is CAWSGLTGYTYEQYF. DNA of the CDR3: TGTGCCTGGAGTGGATTGACAGGGTACACCTACGAGCAGTACTTC.